The present T cell receptor (beta chain) was sequenced within a study of glioma-infiltrating T cells after dendritic cell vaccination. Data came from immunoSEQ multiplex PCR; TCRdb stores just in-frame clones and leaves some out. The sample holds about 30,000 clones, over 90% seen once. The CDR3 runs to 11 residues. J was trimmed by 7 bases and V by 7 bases; bases with no gene match: 1. The germline V gene has CDR1 SGHRS and CDR2 YFSETQ. The sequence derives from a human donor with glioblastoma. The chain links TRBV5-1 to TRBJ2-1; 8 nucleotides align to TRBD2. The sample here was blood, taken before dendritic cell vaccination. CDR3 region: CASGGGNEQFF. CDR3 bases: TGCGCCAGCGGCGGGGGGAATGAGCAGTTCTTC.